This T cell receptor (beta chain) was retrieved from a study of T-cell reconstitution after alpha-beta-depleted transplantation in children. Overall study findings and caveats: At around two months after transplant, the alpha-beta T cells were reportedly derived from several hundred expanded clones that came from non-depleted graft cells. The authors attributed T-cell counts and diversity one year after transplant mostly to newly produced T cells. There were some patients whose high TCRbeta diversity at day 60 came from surviving recipient T cells and thymic progenitors.

Regarding this clonotype: What it binds is not known.

A library of TCRbeta sequences, prepared with unique molecular identifiers, was generated. In TCRdb, the PCR reads were re-called with MiXCR into one record per CDR3 protein. The sample shows around 490,000 distinct CDR3 sequences, 11% of them seen only once. The CDR3 contains 19 residues. Germline V lookup: CDR1 LGHDT, CDR2 YNNKEL (reference sequence). Losses at the gene ends were 4 bases for V and 1 base for J; bases not matched to a gene: 15. Source: PBMCs, mostly from graft donor cells, taken 180 days after TCRalphabeta/CD19-depleted stem cell transplant. V and J are TRBV3-1 and TRBJ2-1; 8 positions match TRBD2. This sequence originates from a female patient between 2 and 10 years old who had a stem cell transplant for aplastic anemia, so the T cells may come from the graft donor. Written as DNA, the CDR3 is TGTGCCAGCAGCCGGGTCGGGTCACGCGGGAGGTTGTCCTACAATGAGCAGTTCTTC. Its translation: CASSRVGSRGRLSYNEQFF.